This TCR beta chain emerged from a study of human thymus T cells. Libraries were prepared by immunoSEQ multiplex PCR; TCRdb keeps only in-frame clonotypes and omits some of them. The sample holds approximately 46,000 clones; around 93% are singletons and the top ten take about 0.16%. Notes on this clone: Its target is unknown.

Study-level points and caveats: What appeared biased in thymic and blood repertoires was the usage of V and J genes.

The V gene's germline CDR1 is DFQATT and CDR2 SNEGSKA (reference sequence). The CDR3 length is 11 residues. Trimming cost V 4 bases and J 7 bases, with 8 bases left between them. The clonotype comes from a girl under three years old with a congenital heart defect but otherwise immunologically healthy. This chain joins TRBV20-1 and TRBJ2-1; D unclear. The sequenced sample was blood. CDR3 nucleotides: TGCAGTGCTATTTCTCGGAATGAGCAGTTCTTC. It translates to CSAISRNEQFF.